This is a list of T cell receptor beta chains from one sample in a study of CD8 T cells in Susac syndrome. TCRdb re-called the immunoSEQ multiplex PCR reads through MiXCR, storing one row per CDR3 protein. Among some 97,000 distinct CDR3 sequences, 95% were seen once, and the ten largest hold less than 0.35%. Sample: CD8+ T cells from PBMCs. The receptors come from a human donor with Susac syndrome. Both conserved end residues are part of each CDR3. Fields, in order: J gene, clone size, V gene, D gene, CDR3 length, CDR3 protein, CDR3 DNA. A D gene is named only where the DNA matches it firmly. A clone size is listed for some rows: how often the clone was seen (once, few, many), or a class if it is expanded.

TRBJ2-3,NA,TRBV6-5,NA,11,CASSTMDTQYF,TGTGCCAGCAGCACCATGGATACGCAGTATTTT
TRBJ2-7,NA,TRBV20-1,TRBD2,14,CSAPGREPPYEQYF,TGCAGTGCGCCAGGGCGGGAGCCCCCTTACGAGCAGTACTTC
TRBJ1-4,NA,TRBV3-1,NA,16,CASSQGRRRGDEKLFF,TGTGCCAGCAGCCAAGGGCGACGTCGGGGGGATGAAAAACTGTTTTTT
TRBJ1-2,NA,TRBV12-3/TRBV12-4,NA,14,CASSLSSANYGYTF,TGTGCCAGCAGTTTATCATCAGCTAACTATGGCTACACCTTC
TRBJ1-1,NA,TRBV15,TRBD1,13,CATSTQGGSEAFF,TGTGCCACCAGCACACAGGGGGGTTCTGAAGCTTTCTTT
TRBJ1-5,NA,TRBV20-1,NA,17,CSARDSGTIQGNQPQHF,TGCAGTGCTAGAGACTCGGGGACAATTCAAGGCAATCAGCCCCAGCATTTT
TRBJ2-5,once,TRBV29-1,NA,14,CSVVSWLEQETQYF,TGCAGCGTTGTATCGTGGTTGGAACAAGAGACCCAGTACTTC
TRBJ2-1,NA,TRBV29-1,NA,12,CSVEVGTNEQFF,TGCAGCGTTGAGGTCGGAACCAATGAGCAGTTCTTC
TRBJ1-2,NA,TRBV20-1,TRBD1,14,CSAPKDRDGYGYTF,TGCAGTGCACCTAAGGACAGGGATGGCTATGGCTACACCTTC
TRBJ1-1,NA,TRBV13,NA,12,CASSAGDTEAFF,TGTGCCAGCTCCGCGGGTGACACTGAAGCTTTCTTT
TRBJ2-3,NA,TRBV24-1,TRBD2,16,CATSKSLAGVPDTQYF,TGTGCCACCAGCAAGTCACTAGCGGGAGTCCCGGATACGCAGTATTTT
TRBJ2-7,NA,TRBV28,NA,11,CASGYSYEQYF,TGTGCCAGCGGATATTCCTACGAGCAGTACTTC
TRBJ2-1,NA,TRBV20-1,NA,13,CSVTELASNEQFF,TGCAGTGTTACGGAGCTAGCATCCAATGAGCAGTTCTTC
TRBJ2-1,NA,TRBV14,NA,17,CASSHLRPGRPYNEQFF,TGTGCCAGCAGCCACCTCCGCCCAGGGAGGCCCTACAATGAGCAGTTCTTC
TRBJ2-3,once,TRBV29-1,TRBD1,14,CSVQSGGPTDTQYF,TGCAGCGTCCAATCAGGGGGCCCAACAGATACGCAGTATTTT
TRBJ2-5,NA,TRBV6-5,NA,16,CASSYIGAGRGETQYF,TGTGCCAGCAGTTACATAGGTGCAGGCCGGGGAGAGACCCAGTACTTC
TRBJ1-5,NA,TRBV28,NA,14,CASSGDRSNQPQHF,TGTGCCAGCAGTGGGGACCGAAGCAATCAGCCCCAGCATTTT
TRBJ2-3,NA,TRBV15,NA,16,CATSRFSATSTDTQYF,TGTGCCACCAGCAGATTTAGCGCAACTAGCACAGATACGCAGTATTTT
TRBJ2-1,NA,TRBV10-3,NA,15,CAISNGTPAYNEQFF,TGTGCCATCAGCAATGGGACCCCGGCGTACAATGAGCAGTTCTTC
TRBJ1-1,NA,TRBV4-1,NA,14,CASRKLGGNTEAFF,TGCGCCAGCAGAAAACTCGGGGGGAACACTGAAGCTTTCTTT
TRBJ2-2,NA,TRBV28,NA,17,CASSPLGEGANTGELFF,TGTGCCAGCAGTCCCCTGGGGGAGGGGGCGAACACCGGGGAGCTGTTTTTT
TRBJ2-7,NA,TRBV4-1,NA,13,CASSQGGLYEQYF,TGCGCCAGCAGCCAAGGTGGCCTCTACGAGCAGTACTTC
TRBJ1-5,NA,TRBV15,NA,16,CATSRNQRGGNQPQHF,TGTGCCACCAGCAGAAATCAACGGGGAGGCAATCAGCCCCAGCATTTT
TRBJ1-1,NA,TRBV9,TRBD1,13,CASSITGGTEAFF,TGTGCCAGCAGCATTACAGGGGGCACTGAAGCTTTCTTT
TRBJ1-1,NA,TRBV6-5,NA,12,CASSYSTGVTFF,TGTGCCAGCAGTTACTCGACGGGGGTGACTTTCTTT
TRBJ2-1,NA,TRBV2,TRBD1,20,CASIPGPGQTISSSYNEQFF,TGTGCCAGCATTCCTGGGCCGGGACAGACTATCTCCAGCTCCTACAATGAGCAGTTCTTC
TRBJ2-5,NA,TRBV14,NA,14,CASSHPPYQETQYF,TGTGCCAGCAGCCATCCCCCTTACCAAGAGACCCAGTACTTC
TRBJ2-3,NA,TRBV10-3,TRBD1,15,CAISEPGQITDTQYF,TGTGCCATCAGTGAGCCGGGACAGATAACAGATACGCAGTATTTT